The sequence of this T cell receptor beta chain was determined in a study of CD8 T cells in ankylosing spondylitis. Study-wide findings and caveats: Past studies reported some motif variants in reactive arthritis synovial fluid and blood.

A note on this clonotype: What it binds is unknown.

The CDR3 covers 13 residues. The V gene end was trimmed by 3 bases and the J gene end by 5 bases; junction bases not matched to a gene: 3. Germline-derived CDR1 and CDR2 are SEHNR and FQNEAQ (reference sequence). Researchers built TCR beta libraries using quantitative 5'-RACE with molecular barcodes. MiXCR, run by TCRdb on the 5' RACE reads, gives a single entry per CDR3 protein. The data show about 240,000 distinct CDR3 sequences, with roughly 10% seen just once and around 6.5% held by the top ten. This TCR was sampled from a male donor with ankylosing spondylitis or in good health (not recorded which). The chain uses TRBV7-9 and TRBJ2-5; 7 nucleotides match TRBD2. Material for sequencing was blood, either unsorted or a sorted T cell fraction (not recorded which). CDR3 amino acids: CASSFGGSETQYF. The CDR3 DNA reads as TGTGCCAGCAGCTTCGGGGGGTCTGAGACCCAGTACTTC. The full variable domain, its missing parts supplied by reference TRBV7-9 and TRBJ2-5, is DTGVSQNPRHKITKRGQNVTFRCDPISEHNRLYWYRQTLGQGPEFLTYFQNEAQLEKSRLLSDRFSAERPKGSFSTLEIQRTEQGDSAMYLCASSFGGSETQYFGPGTRLLVL.